Below, 16 T cell receptor beta chains from the same sample are listed, as sequenced in a study of T cell responses to AZD1222 COVID-19 vaccine. Libraries were prepared by immunoSEQ multiplex PCR; TCRdb keeps only in-frame clonotypes and omits some of them. The data contain nearly 110,000 clones, about 90% of them singletons. Here the sequenced sample was peripheral blood, taken on day 0 of AZD1222 vaccination. All receptors derive from an adult in good health.

The J gene is TRBJ2-5, the V gene TRBV2, with D possibly being TRBD2 (6 bases). V lost 7 bases, J lost 2 bases, and 14 bases lay in between. The length of the CDR3 is 14 residues. CDR1 is SNHLY, CDR2 FYNNEI, per germline. CDR3 DNA sequence: TGTGCCAGCACCTCCAATGGGGGGCAAGAGACCCAGTACTTC. Translated, it gives CASTSNGGQETQYF.

The chain couples TRBV24-1 to TRBJ2-5; 7 bases are shared with TRBD2. V gave up 1 base and J gave up 5 bases; unmatched junction bases: 6. Germline lookup yields CDR1 KGHDR and CDR2 SFDVKD. The CDR3 has 15 residues. Here the CDR3 DNA reads TGTGCCACCAGTGATTTCGGGCGGGAGCCCGAGACCCAGTACTTC. This codes for CATSDFGREPETQYF.

V usage is TRBV5-1 and J usage is TRBJ2-3; possibly TRBD2 for D (6 bases). CDR1 and CDR2 from the germline V gene are SGHRS and YFSETQ. V lost 4 bases and J lost 3, with 12 bases in between. The CDR3 extends over 14 amino acids. The CDR3 sequence is CASSGGLGTDTQYF. The CDR3 DNA reads as TGCGCCAGCAGCGGGGGACTGGGGACAGATACGCAGTATTTT.

This clone was detected only once. This chain uses TRBV24-1 with TRBJ2-7; no clear D. The CDR3 sequence is 13 residues long. In germline, CDR1 is KGHDR, CDR2 SFDVKD. The V end was cut by 3 bases, the J end by 3 bases, with 8 bases between. CDR3: CATSDEKNYEQYF. The CDR3, as DNA: TGTGCCACCAGTGATGAGAAAAACTACGAGCAGTACTTC.

The genes are TRBV19 and TRBJ1-4; 9 bases map to TRBD1. Per germline, CDR1 LNHDA and CDR2 SQIVND (reference sequence). The CDR3 is made up of 13 amino acids. Trimming took 8 bases from V and 6 from J; bases not matched to a gene: 4. This CDR3 reads CASGDRVDEKLFF. CDR3 in DNA: TGTGCCAGTGGGGACAGGGTGGATGAAAAACTGTTTTTT. The entire variable domain, with the rest obtained from reference TRBV19 and TRBJ1-4, is as follows: DGGITQSPKYLFRKEGQNVTLSCEQNLNHDAMYWYRQDPGQGLRLIYYSQIVNDFQKGDIAEGYSVSREKKESFPLTVTSAQKNPTAFYLCASGDRVDEKLFFGSGTQLSVL.

CDR3 bases: TGTGCCAGCAGTGAAATAGGGACAGGCGGCACAGATACGCAGTATTTT. This sequence encodes CASSEIGTGGTDTQYF. The chain joins TRBV25-1 to TRBJ2-3; TRBD1 agrees at 8 bases. Germline lookup yields CDR1 MGHDK and CDR2 SYGVNS. The CDR3 spans 16 residues. Trimming cost V 2 bases and J 1 base; bases outside gene matches: 5.

V usage is TRBV27 and J usage is TRBJ2-1; TRBD2 aligns across 8 bases. In germline, CDR1 is MNHEY, CDR2 SMNVEV (reference sequence). The CDR3 extends over 13 amino acids. V shed 5 bases, J shed 8 bases, and the junction held 5 bases outside the gene matches. The CDR3 DNA reads as TGTGCCAGCAGTCCACAGACTAGCGATGAGCAGTTCTTC. Translation gives CASSPQTSDEQFF.

This clone has just one count. V gene TRBV7-2 combines with J gene TRBJ2-5; D gene uncertain. The V gene's germline CDR1 is SGHTA and CDR2 FQGNSA. V gave up 0 bases and J gave up 2 bases, with 7 bases separating them. The CDR3 contains 14 residues. The chain's CDR3 is CASSLAQAQETQYF. CDR3 bases: TGTGCCAGCAGCTTAGCGCAGGCACAAGAGACCCAGTACTTC.

This clone was seen more than once but under ten times. This chain joins TRBV28 and TRBJ2-7; 9 nucleotides agree with TRBD2. CDR3 length: 15 amino acids. CDR1 is MDHEN, CDR2 SYDVKM, per germline. V lost 6 bases to trimming and J lost 2 bases; unmatched junction nucleotides: 8. The CDR3 DNA reads TGTGCCAGCAGCACCCCAGGGACTAGCACCTACGAGCAGTACTTC. Translating gives CASSTPGTSTYEQYF.

This chain connects TRBV6-5 to TRBJ1-1, with 7 bases lining up with TRBD1. The V and J ends lost 2 bases and 8 bases, in that order; junction bases with no gene match: 14. CDR1 is MNHEY and CDR2 is SVGAGI in the germline V gene. The CDR3 extends over 16 amino acids. The CDR3 DNA follows: TGTGCCAGCAGTTACGGGGCAGGGGGTCCCACAACCGAAGCTTTCTTT. This encodes CASSYGAGGPTTEAFF.

This clone was counted a single time. The chain recombines TRBV18 with TRBJ2-1; 14 nucleotides agree with TRBD2. V dropped 6 bases and J dropped 6; count of bases not matched to a gene: 4. The germline V gene encodes CDR1 KGHSH and CDR2 LQKENI. The CDR3 sequence is 15 residues long. CDR3 sequence reads: CASSQGLAGVNEQFF. The CDR3 nucleotides are TGTGCCAGCTCCCAGGGACTAGCGGGGGTCAATGAGCAGTTCTTC.

This clone was seen just once. The V call is TRBV27, the J call TRBJ2-4; D perhaps matches TRBD1 (6 bases). From germline, CDR1 is MNHEY and CDR2 SMNVEV (reference sequence). This CDR3 spans 16 amino acids. The ends were cut back, 1 base at V and 0 bases at J, with 10 bases in the middle. This CDR3 is CASSLYPGEAKNIQYF. In DNA, the CDR3 is TGTGCCAGCAGTTTATACCCAGGGGAAGCCAAAAACATTCAGTACTTC.

V and J are TRBV5-1 and TRBJ1-2; the match to TRBD1 covers 9 bases. The CDR3 has 14 residues. Germline loops: CDR1 SGHRS, CDR2 YFSETQ. The J segment lost 8 bases and the V segment lost 0 bases, leaving 5 bases of the junction unmatched. The CDR3 sequence is CASSLGTGDSGYTF. CDR3 nucleotides: TGCGCCAGCAGCTTGGGGACAGGGGATAGCGGCTACACCTTC.

V usage is TRBV5-1 and J usage is TRBJ1-1; 10 bases map to TRBD1. The CDR3 extends over 12 amino acids. Germline CDR1 SGHRS, CDR2 YFSETQ. Unmatched junction bases numbered 3, after V lost 5 bases and J lost 8 bases. CDR3 in amino acids: CASRPTGGEAFF. CDR3 in DNA: TGCGCCAGCAGGCCGACAGGGGGCGAAGCTTTCTTT. The whole variable domain, remainder taken from reference TRBV5-1 and TRBJ1-1, is KAGVTQTPRYLIKTRGQQVTLSCSPISGHRSVSWYQQTPGQGLQFLFEYFSETQRNKGNFPGRFSGRQFSNSRSEMNVSTLELGDSALYLCASRPTGGEAFFGQGTRLTVV.

The rearrangement links TRBV21-1 to TRBJ1-1; TRBD1 is taken as the D call from the table, unchecked against the DNA. TRBV21-1 is noted as a pseudogene. The CDR3 length is 18 residues. The CDR3 nucleotides are TGTGCCAGCAGCAAAGGGGAAGAGACAGGTGCTATGAACACTGAAGCTTTCTTT. It translates to CASSKGEETGAMNTEAFF.

There are a few counts of this clone. The gene calls are TRBV28 and TRBJ1-3, with D hard to call. With 6 bases removed from V and 0 bases from J, the gap between germline ends came to 12 bases. The germline CDR1 and CDR2 sequences are MDHEN and SYDVKM. The CDR3 totals 15 residues. CDR3 region: CASSRGLFSGNTIYF. The DNA of the CDR3 is TGTGCCAGCAGCCGAGGACTCTTCTCTGGAAACACCATATATTTT. The whole variable domain, filled in from reference TRBV28 and TRBJ1-3, reads DVKVTQSSRYLVKRTGEKVFLECVQDMDHENMFWYRQDPGLGLRLIYFSYDVKMKEKGDIPEGYSVSREKKERFSLILESASTNQTSMYLCASSRGLFSGNTIYFGEGSWLTVV.